One sample yielded the 22 T cell receptor beta chains listed below, sequenced in a study of human T cells and chemical hapten exposure. The time point denotes: patch test 2, 6 weeks after DPC sensitization. Specified treatment: therapeutic diphenylcyclopropenone sensitization with weekly scalp DPC. One entry per CDR3 protein results from TCRdb running MiXCR on the RACE reads. The repertoire holds some 88,000 distinct CDR3 sequences, 8% to 13% seen once, with about 2% in the top ten. The sequencing here drew on whole blood, taken in connection with sensitization to the hapten diphenylcyclopropenone (DPC). These TCRs come from a man aged 35 to 55 with alopecia areata. Some clones in this sample may be carry-over from other donors' samples.

The chain uses TRBV20-1 and TRBJ2-1, with 11 bases fitting TRBD2. CDR1 and CDR2 (germline): DFQATT, SNEGSKA (reference sequence). V shed 5 bases and J 9 bases; nucleotides not matched to a gene: 6. The CDR3 sequence is 13 residues long. CDR3: CSAPLAGVGEQFF. In DNA form, the CDR3 reads TGCAGTGCTCCACTAGCGGGAGTGGGTGAGCAGTTCTTC.

The chain couples TRBV29-1 to TRBJ2-3; the D gene is possibly TRBD1 (5 bases). There are 16 residues in the CDR3. CDR1 and CDR2 (germline): SQVTM, ANQGSEA. V lost 1 base, J lost 5 bases, and 19 bases lay in between. The CDR3 spells CSVEGARQGQIDTQYF. The CDR3 region has the DNA TGCAGCGTTGAAGGAGCTCGGCAGGGCCAAATAGATACGCAGTATTTT.

Only a few counts were recorded for this clonotype. V gene TRBV15 combines with J gene TRBJ2-1; D tentatively reads TRBD1 or TRBD2 (5 bases each). Germline loops: CDR1 LNHNV, CDR2 YYDKDF (reference sequence). The CDR3 is 15 residues long. Trimming shortened V by 1 base and J by 6 bases, and 13 bases separated the two germline ends. The chain's CDR3 is CATSRGPGTGNEQFF. DNA for the CDR3: TGTGCCACCAGCAGAGGCCCAGGGACGGGCAATGAGCAGTTCTTC. The entire variable domain, with the rest obtained from reference TRBV15 and TRBJ2-1, is as follows: DAMVIQNPRYQVTQFGKPVTLSCSQTLNHNVMYWYQQKSSQAPKLLFHYYDKDFNNEADTPDNFQSRRPNTSFCFLDIRSPGLGDTAMYLCATSRGPGTGNEQFFGPGTRLTVL.

This clonotype showed up just a few times. The rearrangement joins TRBV7-2 to TRBJ2-1; TRBD2 agrees at 9 bases. Trimming took 4 bases from V and 7 from J; bases not matched to a gene: 11. CDR1 and CDR2 (germline): SGHTA, FQGNSA. The CDR3 loop spans 16 amino acids. CDR3 in amino acids: CASSYKAGGVVNEQFF. CDR3 sequence (DNA): TGTGCCAGCAGCTACAAAGCGGGAGGAGTGGTGAATGAGCAGTTCTTC.

This clonotype was observed a few times. This rearrangement joins TRBV12-3 or TRBV12-4 to TRBJ2-3; 12 bases match TRBD2. V lost 4 bases, J lost 4 bases, and 12 bases stayed unmatched. This CDR3 contains 18 residues. CDR3 residues: CASSSGLAGSFIPDTQYF. The DNA of the CDR3 is TGTGCCAGCAGTTCCGGACTAGCGGGGAGTTTTATCCCAGATACGCAGTATTTT.

This clonotype was observed a few times. The rearrangement joins TRBV7-2 to TRBJ1-5; D is uncertain. The CDR3 loop spans 13 amino acids. The V gene lost 2 bases and the J gene lost 4 bases, with 6 bases spanning the gap. Germline V lookup: CDR1 SGHTA, CDR2 FQGNSA. This CDR3 reads CASSLNINQPQHF. As DNA, the CDR3 is TGTGCCAGCAGCTTAAACATAAATCAGCCCCAGCATTTT.

This clonotype was seen at least ten times. The chain combines TRBV6-2 or TRBV6-3 with TRBJ2-1; TRBD2 aligns across 7 bases. After removal of 5 bases from V and 5 bases from J, the junction contained 9 bases not matched to a gene. Germline values: CDR1 MNHEY, CDR2 SVGEGT. This CDR3 contains 15 residues. In nucleotides, the CDR3 is TGTGCCAGCAGTCCCCGGGACTACCCAAACAATGAGCAGTTCTTC. Protein sequence: CASSPRDYPNNEQFF.

This clonotype was picked up many times. The V call is TRBV20-1, the J call TRBJ1-3, with 7 bases lining up with TRBD1. Unmatched junction bases numbered 5, after V lost 6 bases and J lost 0 bases. Germline CDR1 DFQATT, CDR2 SNEGSKA (reference sequence). CDR3 length: 14 residues. CDR3: CSARTGPSGNTIYF. The CDR3 DNA follows: TGCAGTGCGAGGACAGGACCCTCTGGAAACACCATATATTTT.

CDR3 DNA sequence: TGCAGCGTTGAAGCGTTCGGAGTCATGGGCGGGAGTGGGGCAGATACGCAGTATTTT. Amino acid sequence: CSVEAFGVMGGSGADTQYF. The V call is TRBV29-1, the J call TRBJ2-3; TRBD2 matches at 7 bases. The CDR3 runs 19 residues. The V gene end was trimmed by 1 base and the J gene end by 4 bases; junction bases not matched to a gene: 20. Germline V gene lookup returns CDR1 SQVTM and CDR2 ANQGSEA.

This chain joins TRBV7-9 and TRBJ1-5; D is unclear. CDR1 SEHNR and CDR2 FQNEAQ come from the germline V gene (reference sequence). The length of the CDR3 is 12 residues. Between the trimmed V and J ends, which lost 5 bases and 1 base, there was a span of 3 bases. Here the CDR3 reads CASSPSNQPQHF. In DNA, the CDR3 is TGTGCCAGCAGCCCAAGCAATCAGCCCCAGCATTTT.

A word on this clonotype: This could be a read error, since a much larger clone is one nucleotide away. The chain employs TRBV12-3 or TRBV12-4 and TRBJ2-1; 8 nucleotides match TRBD2. The CDR3 has 16 amino acids. With 5 bases clipped from V and 5 bases from J, the junction kept 11 bases outside the gene matches. The CDR3 here is CASSLRAGVTHNEQFF. The CDR3 coding sequence is TGTGCCAGCAGTCTAAGAGCGGGAGTAACCCACAATGAGCAGTTCTTC.

Only a few counts were recorded for this clonotype. J is TRBJ2-3 and V is TRBV2; 10 nucleotides match TRBD1. CDR1 is SNHLY, CDR2 FYNNEI, per germline. This CDR3 spans 18 amino acids. Unmatched junction bases numbered 18, after V lost 6 bases and J lost 6 bases. The chain's CDR3 is CASRAGTGASPGVDTQYF. For the CDR3, the DNA is TGTGCCAGCAGGGCCGGGACAGGGGCCTCCCCGGGGGTGGATACGCAGTATTTT.

This clonotype has ten or more counts. The chain has TRBV4-1 and TRBJ2-1; TRBD2 might be the D (6 bases). CDR1 is MGHRA and CDR2 is YSYEKL in the germline V gene. The CDR3 consists of 16 residues. The V end was cut by 0 bases, the J end by 8 bases, with 17 bases between. CDR3 bases: TGCGCCAGCAGCCAAGATGAGGGACTTCGGAGCCATGAGCAGTTCTTC. It translates to CASSQDEGLRSHEQFF.

The chain is built from TRBV5-4 and TRBJ1-1; 8 bases map to TRBD1. The V and J ends lost 0 bases and 3 bases, in that order; junction bases with no gene match: 4. Germline assignment: CDR1 SGHNT and CDR2 YYREEE (reference sequence). The CDR3 is made up of 15 amino acids. CDR3 in DNA: TGTGCCAGCAGCTTGGCGGCAGGGGGCTACACTGAAGCTTTCTTT. It translates to CASSLAAGGYTEAFF.

This clonotype was seen only a few times. The chain employs TRBV28 and TRBJ2-7; D gene uncertain. Trimming took 7 bases from V and 2 from J, leaving 6 bases between them. This CDR3 has 11 amino acids. Per germline, CDR1 MDHEN and CDR2 SYDVKM. Written as DNA, the CDR3 is TGTGCCAGCACCCTAACCTACGAGCAGTACGTC. Translating gives CASTLTYEQYV.

In its sample, this clonotype was seen a few times. The chain is built from TRBV13 and TRBJ1-2, with unresolved D. The CDR3 is 15 amino acids. Germline CDR1 reads PRHDT; CDR2 reads FYEKMQ (reference sequence). Trimming stripped 1 base from V and 0 bases from J, with 9 bases between. The CDR3 is CASSLAGRANYGYTF. In nucleotides, the CDR3 is TGTGCCAGCAGCTTAGCGGGGAGAGCTAACTATGGCTACACCTTC. The variable domain in full, completed from reference TRBV13 and TRBJ1-2, reads AAGVIQSPRHLIKEKRETATLKCYPIPRHDTVYWYQQGPGQDPQFLISFYEKMQSDKGSIPDRFSAQQFSDYHSELNMSSLELGDSALYFCASSLAGRANYGYTFGSGTRLTVV.

At least ten counts were recorded for this clonotype. The chain is built from TRBV6-2 or TRBV6-3 and TRBJ2-1; 10 bases are shared with TRBD2. CDR1 and CDR2 (germline): MNHEY, SVGEGT. V gave up 0 bases and J gave up 12 bases; unmatched junction bases: 8. This CDR3 has 15 amino acids. In DNA form, the CDR3 reads TGTGCCAGCAGTTACTCGGGGACTAGCGTTGTGGGGCAGTTCTTC. This codes for CASSYSGTSVVGQFF.

The chain employs TRBV12-3 or TRBV12-4 and TRBJ1-2; the D gene is possibly TRBD1 (6 bases). Trimming took 5 bases from V and 4 from J, leaving 14 bases between them. CDR3 length: 14 amino acids. CDR3 residues: CASSRGGLTYGYTF. The CDR3 DNA sequence: TGTGCCAGCAGTCGAGGGGGGCTAACCTATGGCTACACCTTC.

This clonotype was found many times. V and J are TRBV3-1 and TRBJ1-3; TRBD1 is a possible D gene (6 bases). This CDR3 comprises 15 residues. Germline V gene data show CDR1 as LGHDT and CDR2 as YNNKEL (reference sequence). Between the trimmed V and J ends, which lost 4 bases and 0 bases, there was a span of 10 bases. The chain's CDR3 is CASSRDNFSGNTIYF. CDR3 DNA sequence: TGTGCCAGCAGCCGGGACAATTTCTCTGGAAACACCATATATTTT.

This clonotype came up a few times. V usage is TRBV10-3 and J usage is TRBJ2-2; TRBD1 is a possible D gene (6 bases). The V and J ends lost 6 bases and 2 bases respectively, with 13 bases between them. CDR3 length equals 15 residues. The V gene's germline CDR1 is ENHRY and CDR2 SYGVKD. The CDR3 loop reads CAIRALQGNTGELFF. The CDR3 DNA reads TGTGCCATCAGGGCTCTACAGGGAAACACCGGGGAGCTGTTTTTT.

The J gene is TRBJ2-2, the V gene TRBV6-5; TRBD2 matches at 10 bases. After removal of 6 bases from V and 3 bases from J, the junction contained 7 bases not matched to a gene. CDR1 and CDR2 from the germline V gene are MNHEY and SVGAGI. The CDR3 length is 16 residues. The CDR3 sequence is CASSGLAGVDTGELFF. For the CDR3, the DNA is TGTGCCAGCAGCGGGCTAGCGGGAGTTGACACCGGGGAGCTGTTTTTT.

This clonotype occurred many times. The chain links TRBV6-5 to TRBJ2-3; no definite D call. V lost 4 bases to trimming and J lost 2 bases, with 10 bases between them. Looked up from germline, CDR1 is MNHEY and CDR2 is SVGAGI. The CDR3 runs 14 residues. CDR3 nucleotide sequence: TGTGCCAGCAGTTCTGCCGTTTTCACAGATACGCAGTATTTT. Its protein is CASSSAVFTDTQYF.